Reported below is one T cell receptor (beta chain). Its antigen is still unknown. Each donor was a healthy Caucasian individual from Russia, aged roughly 6 to 100. This CDR3 has 15 amino acids. Trimming took off 3 bases at V and 0 bases at J, with 11 bases between the two ends. Germline assignment: CDR1 SGHTA and CDR2 FQGNSA. The data were taken from a study of blood T cells in healthy people across ages. Through a sample-barcoded 5' primer and a J-beta primer mix, a second PCR was run for 7 to 11 cycles. Using its own MiXCR run on the 5' RACE reads, TCRdb lists one record per CDR3 protein. The data contain 1.5 million or so distinct CDR3 sequences, roughly 43% of them singletons. Findings and limits, study-wide: With donor CMV status unknown, expanded clonotype changes were possibly confounded. Aged donors had fewer naive CD4+ cells and lower diversity than long-lived donors.

The rearrangement uses TRBV7-2 and TRBJ1-1; TRBD1 might be the D (5 bases). The clonotype comes from a woman between 18 and 30 years old in good health. The sample consisted of blood. The CDR3 DNA reads as TGTGCCAGCAGCTTTGGGGGTTCCATGAACACTGAAGCTTTCTTT. It encodes CASSFGGSMNTEAFF.